This TCR beta chain is drawn from a study of T cell clonality in common variable immunodeficiency (dated by TCRdb to 2014 to 2015). Paper-wide results and their limitations: CVID TCRbeta sequences reportedly showed fewer deletions and N-nucleotide insertions and lacked highly modified clones with 13 or more V deletions. TCRbeta clonality was higher in CVID subjects than in healthy controls (t-test p = 0.018), and the increase was most characteristic of about a third of subjects. It was noted by the authors that sequencing of the repertoires of T cell subpopulations would be needed to clarify the cause of the increased clonality in CVID. Even though DNA input was equal, the average per sample came to 82,000 or so unique sequences for controls compared with approximately 29,000 for CVID samples. CVID subjects shared fewer TCRbeta clones with each other than healthy controls did (p < 0.0001). Differences among patients in the CVID cohort limited the correlations between repertoire features and clinical complications.

For sequencing, equivalent amounts of genomic DNA were input from CVID and control samples. For every sample, a 60 bp segment covering the rearranged TCRbeta CDR3 region was amplified and then sequenced. The immunoSEQ assay, a bias-corrected multiplex PCR combined with high-throughput sequencing, was used for TCRbeta amplification. The paper's data handling went like this. Every unique nucleotide sequence counted as a clone and was annotated with V, D and J genes, copy number and frequency. Sequences were labeled productive if in frame, and non-productive if out of frame or containing stop codons. Clonality was calculated from Shannon's entropy as previously described. The predicted amino acid sequences of productive clones were used to derive the mean CDR3 Kyte-Doolittle hydropathy. Hierarchical clustering of scaled V gene usage was performed with the R hclust function using Manhattan distance and complete linkage. To assess clone sharing by CDR3 amino acid sequence, 12 repertoires per group were resampled over 100 rounds. The repertoires were searched for 65 to 80 published EBV-specific and 245 published CMV-specific TCRbeta sequences. A couple of CVID samples that yielded fewer than 10,000 sequences were excluded from the analysis, so 42 CVID repertoires were retained. TCRdb's version of the immuneACCESS table is confined to in-frame rearrangements and falls short of the full clone set. An unresolved V gene accounts for under half of the shortfall where checked; the remainder is of unknown origin. That table is the source of V, J and clone size, and D and trimming were worked out from the DNA. This sample is represented by thousands of clones, with no singletons among them. Roughly 4.9% of the sample rests with the top ten.

V is cut by 7 bases and J by 3 bases, and the space between the germline ends is 6 bases. CDR1 LNHDA and CDR2 SQIVND are derived from the germline V gene (reference sequence). The CDR3 covers 11 residues, taking in both the cysteine and the phenylalanine. Part of the CDR3 DNA is given, 24 bases translated from base 1. In the case of this clone: What this receptor recognizes is not known. The CDR3 end lies 3 residues beyond the end of the read and is filled in from the germline J gene.

Diagnosis of CVID followed standard criteria, namely serum IgG, IgA and/or IgM below the normal range together with specific antibody deficiency. A total of roughly 46 subjects (about 15 female and around 30 male; age range roughly 9 to 65 years, mean age around 40) were included in the CVID group. Most CVID patients and most healthy controls were of Caucasian heritage. Replacement immunoglobulin therapy had been administered to all CVID subjects for at least one year at the time of study participation. At the time of blood collection, no CVID subject was ill or was being treated with immunomodulatory or immunosuppressive medication. From each donor, roughly 5 to 8.5 ml of heparinized peripheral whole blood was collected. Genomic DNA from adults with common variable immune deficiency (CVID) and from healthy adult controls was the source for sequencing TCRbeta CDR3 repertoires. Diluted blood was subjected to density centrifugation over Hypaque 1077 or Ficoll-Paque for isolation of peripheral blood mononuclear cells. Genomic DNA was obtained from unsorted mononuclear cells using either Qiagen column purification or a centrifugation-based method.

This sequence uses TRBV19 and TRBJ1-1, with no confidently assigned D gene. The sequence was obtained from a human donor with common variable immunodeficiency. What was sequenced was peripheral blood mononuclear cells. CDR3 loop: CASILHTEAFF. CDR3 bases read: TGTGCCAGTATCCTTCACACTGAA.